One and the same sample provided the 4 T cell receptor beta chains below, sequenced in a study of shared clonotypes between healthy human individuals. Generated by immunoSEQ multiplex PCR, the TCRdb table keeps only in-frame clones and is missing some. The table includes about 690,000 clones, about 90% detected once. Input material: memory CD8+ T cells from PBMCs. As to subset: CD45RO+ cells pooled with CCR7-negative TemRA cells. These receptors came from a man younger than 30 in good health. Some clones in this sample may be carry-over from other donors' samples.

The rearrangement links TRBV19 to TRBJ2-7, with 7 bases lining up with TRBD1. The germline V gene has CDR1 LNHDA and CDR2 SQIVND (reference sequence). The CDR3 spans 15 residues. V gave up 5 bases and J gave up 3 bases; unmatched junction bases: 10. The CDR3 DNA reads as TGTGCCAGTAGTTTCGGACAGGATTGGGACTACGAGCAGTACTTC. Translating it yields CASSFGQDWDYEQYF.

The chain links TRBV14 to TRBJ2-7, with D unclear. The CDR3 runs to 12 residues. The V gene's germline CDR1 is SGHDN and CDR2 FVKESK. Trimming took 1 base from V and 6 from J, leaving 7 bases between them. The chain's CDR3 is CASSQAFFEQYF. The DNA of the CDR3 is TGTGCCAGCAGCCAAGCTTTTTTCGAGCAGTACTTC. Full variable domain (missing parts from reference TRBV14 and TRBJ2-7): EAGVTQFPSHSVIEKGQTVTLRCDPISGHDNLYWYRRVMGKEIKFLLHFVKESKQDESGMPNNRFLAERTGGTYSTLKVQPAELEDSGVYFCASSQAFFEQYFGPGTRLTVT.

The rearrangement links TRBV7-9 to TRBJ2-7; D may match TRBD1 or TRBD2 (5 bases each). CDR1 SEHNR and CDR2 FQNEAQ come from the germline V gene (reference sequence). The CDR3 consists of 15 residues. V lost 3 bases and J lost 0, with 12 bases in between. DNA for the CDR3: TGTGCCAGCAGCTTTCTCTCCGGGACCTCCTACGAGCAGTACTTC. Encoded protein: CASSFLSGTSYEQYF.

The CDR3 reads CASSLLRQGPVEQFF. The CDR3 region has the DNA TGTGCCAGCAGTTTATTAAGACAGGGCCCTGTTGAGCAGTTCTTC. The gene calls are TRBV28 and TRBJ2-1; TRBD1 matches at 7 bases. Per germline, CDR1 MDHEN and CDR2 SYDVKM. This CDR3 region has 15 residues. Unmatched junction bases numbered 9, after V lost 1 base and J lost 9 bases.